One sample yielded the 25 T cell receptor beta chains listed below, sequenced in a study of human T cells and chemical hapten exposure (dated by TCRdb to about 2021). The sample's time point label is to be understood as: pre-sensitization, week 0. Sample treatment or condition, as interpreted from the label and publication: therapeutic diphenylcyclopropenone sensitization with weekly scalp DPC. The receptor library was made with RACE. Sequencing relied on a NextSeq 500. Using fastp at Q25 and MiXCR, TCRdb reprocessed the public reads and kept productive beta chains. Every distinct CDR3 protein forms one entry, paired with its most common genes and DNA. The sample table shows over 300,000 distinct CDR3 sequences, and approximately 5.1% are seen once. The ten largest clonotypes hold 2.5% to 3% of the sample. Sequenced material: whole blood, taken in connection with sensitization to the hapten diphenylcyclopropenone (DPC). These receptors all come from a woman between 50 and 59 years old with alopecia areata. Some clones in this sample may be carry-over from other donors' samples.

The genes are TRBV7-8 and TRBJ1-1, with a tentative D call TRBD1 (5 bases). V was clipped by 0 bases and J by 8 bases, with 10 bases between them. CDR1 and CDR2 (germline): SGHVS, FQNEAQ. This CDR3 is built from 13 residues. The CDR3: CASSLAGVKEAFF. The CDR3 DNA reads as TGTGCCAGCAGCTTAGCAGGGGTAAAGGAAGCTTTCTTT.

This clonotype was recorded a few times. The chain carries TRBV12-3 or TRBV12-4 and TRBJ2-2; 7 nucleotides agree with TRBD1. The CDR3 is 16 amino acids. V trimming: 6 bases; J trimming: 1 base; junction bases outside the gene matches: 8. For the CDR3, the DNA is TGTGCCAGCAGCCGCTTAGGACAGGTGAACACCGGGGAGCTGTTTTTT. Translating it yields CASSRLGQVNTGELFF.

This clonotype has a handful of counts. CDR3 loop: CASSLVPGNYEQYF. For the CDR3, the DNA is TGTGCCAGCAGCTTAGTCCCGGGGAACTACGAGCAGTACTTC. The chain carries TRBV7-2 and TRBJ2-7; TRBD2 might be the D (5 bases). V was cut by 1 base and J by 3 bases, with 10 bases left in between. CDR1 is SGHTA and CDR2 is FQGNSA in the germline V gene. This CDR3 spans 14 amino acids.

This clonotype was picked up many times. The chain couples TRBV27 to TRBJ2-7; 8 bases are a match to TRBD2. Trimming took 6 bases from V and 2 from J; bases not matched to a gene: 9. CDR3 length equals 15 residues. Germline V CDR1 and CDR2: MNHEY, SMNVEV (reference sequence). The CDR3 loop reads CASSPLAEQAYEQYF. CDR3 DNA sequence: TGTGCCAGCAGCCCACTAGCGGAGCAAGCCTACGAGCAGTACTTC.

This clonotype occurred many times. The rearrangement uses TRBV10-2 and TRBJ2-7, with D perhaps TRBD1 (5 bases). V was cut by 4 bases and J by 3 bases, with 10 bases left in between. Germline V lookup: CDR1 WSHSY, CDR2 SAAADI. The CDR3 totals 13 residues. The chain's CDR3 is CASSAGRGYEQYF. CDR3 sequence (DNA): TGCGCCAGCAGTGCTGGAAGGGGCTACGAGCAGTACTTC.

This clonotype has a count of ten or more. CDR3 DNA: TGCGCCAGCAGCGTCGAACTAGCAGCCTGGAATGAGCAGTTCTTC. Translating it yields CASSVELAAWNEQFF. This chain connects TRBV5-1 to TRBJ2-1, with D tentatively TRBD2 (6 bases). The CDR3 sequence is 15 residues long. Trimming removed 4 bases at V and 7 bases at J, with 18 bases between. Germline values: CDR1 SGHRS, CDR2 YFSETQ. Complete variable domain (other parts from reference TRBV5-1 and TRBJ2-1): KAGVTQTPRYLIKTRGQQVTLSCSPISGHRSVSWYQQTPGQGLQFLFEYFSETQRNKGNFPGRFSGRQFSNSRSEMNVSTLELGDSALYLCASSVELAAWNEQFFGPGTRLTVL.

This clonotype was recorded many times. The chain joins TRBV6-5 to TRBJ2-1, with a weak D call TRBD1 (5 bases). The CDR3 loop spans 15 amino acids. Trimming shortened V by 4 bases and J by 8 bases, and 18 bases separated the two germline ends. Germline V lookup: CDR1 MNHEY, CDR2 SVGAGI. The CDR3 is CASSSPPQGTHEQFF. Here the CDR3 DNA reads TGTGCCAGCAGTTCTCCTCCTCAGGGTACCCATGAGCAGTTCTTC.

This sequence joins TRBV7-2 and TRBJ1-6, with TRBD1 identical over 7 bases. CDR3 length: 17 amino acids. Germline V gene lookup returns CDR1 SGHTA and CDR2 FQGNSA. With V trimmed by 6 bases and J by 10 bases, 18 bases remained unmatched. The CDR3 here is CASSQGGDWRLGSPLHF. Written as DNA, the CDR3 is TGTGCCAGCAGTCAGGGGGGGGACTGGCGATTAGGATCACCCCTCCACTTT.

This clonotype was counted ten times or more. The chain links TRBV7-9 to TRBJ1-1; D ambiguous. Germline CDR1 SEHNR, CDR2 FQNEAQ (reference sequence). Trimming pared 2 bases from V and 4 bases from J, leaving 5 bases between. The CDR3 totals 12 residues. The CDR3, as DNA: TGTGCCAGCAGCTTAATGGGCACTGAAGCTTTCTTT. It translates to CASSLMGTEAFF.

This sequence joins TRBV20-1 and TRBJ1-5; D call uncertain. Germline assignment: CDR1 DFQATT and CDR2 SNEGSKA (reference sequence). This CDR3 is 13 amino acids long. V lost 5 bases to trimming and J lost 1 base, with 9 bases between them. CDR3 bases: TGCAGTGCTCCTGCCGGGAGCAATCAGCCCCAGCATTTT. It translates to CSAPAGSNQPQHF.

This clonotype was seen ten or more times. The rearrangement links TRBV10-3 to TRBJ2-3, with TRBD2 matching 7 bases. Germline-derived CDR1 and CDR2 are ENHRY and SYGVKD. This CDR3 contains 13 residues. The junction had 6 bases not matched to a gene; V was cut back by 6 bases and J by 6 bases. CDR3 sequence (DNA): TGTGCCATCAGCGCGGGAGAGGGGGATACGCAGTATTTT. It yields the protein CAISAGEGDTQYF.

This clonotype showed up many times. The CDR3 loop is CSAPGLAGVGEQFF. In nucleotides, the CDR3 is TGCAGTGCTCCGGGACTAGCGGGAGTCGGTGAGCAGTTCTTC. The V gene is TRBV20-1, the J gene TRBJ2-1; the match to TRBD2 covers 14 bases. Germline CDR1 DFQATT, CDR2 SNEGSKA (reference sequence). The V and J ends lost 5 bases and 9 bases, in that order; junction bases with no gene match: 6. This CDR3 comprises 14 residues.

This clonotype occurred many times. This rearrangement joins TRBV20-1 to TRBJ1-1; 7 bases align to TRBD1. The junction had 7 bases not matched to a gene; V was cut back by 2 bases and J by 4 bases. This CDR3 comprises 14 residues. Per the germline V gene, CDR1 is DFQATT and CDR2 is SNEGSKA (reference sequence). The DNA of the CDR3 is TGCAGTGCTAGACAGGGGGGCGTGAGCACTGAAGCTTTCTTT. Translating gives CSARQGGVSTEAFF.

This chain uses TRBV6-2 or TRBV6-3 with TRBJ2-1; D perhaps matches TRBD2 (5 bases). The CDR3 covers 16 residues. V was cut by 5 bases and J by 1 base, with 15 bases left in between. Germline CDR1 MNHEY, CDR2 SVGEGT. For the CDR3, the DNA is TGTGCCAGCAGTCCGGGAAGGTTTCCTTCCTACAATGAGCAGTTCTTC. Amino acids: CASSPGRFPSYNEQFF.

This chain joins TRBV7-2 and TRBJ2-3, with TRBD2 as a possible D gene (6 bases). Trimming shortened V by 4 bases and J by 2 bases, and 16 bases separated the two germline ends. This CDR3 contains 16 residues. Germline V lookup: CDR1 SGHTA, CDR2 FQGNSA. CDR3 DNA: TGTGCCAGCAGCTGGATTGCCGGGAGATACACAGATACGCAGTATTTT. It is translated as CASSWIAGRYTDTQYF.

This clonotype was observed many times. The chain employs TRBV24-1 and TRBJ2-3; TRBD2 is a possible D gene (6 bases). Germline loops: CDR1 KGHDR, CDR2 SFDVKD. The CDR3 contains 18 residues. Deletions cut 0 bases from V and 6 bases from J, with 21 bases between. The CDR3 spells CATSDLRGTAQVRDTQYF. The CDR3 coding sequence is TGTGCCACCAGTGATTTGCGGGGGACGGCCCAGGTACGGGATACGCAGTATTTT.

The chain carries TRBV2 and TRBJ1-1; D is unresolved. Germline V lookup: CDR1 SNHLY, CDR2 FYNNEI. There are 10 residues in the CDR3. The V and J ends lost 10 bases and 1 base respectively, with 4 bases between them. In nucleotides, the CDR3 is TGTGCCACGGGGAACACTGAAGCTTTCTTT. As protein: CATGNTEAFF.

This sequence joins TRBV7-8 and TRBJ2-3; D gene uncertain. The CDR3 covers 15 residues. Germline CDR1 is SGHVS and CDR2 is FQNEAQ. V lost 2 bases, J lost 6 bases, and 15 bases lay in between. CDR3 in amino acids: CASSLPSPNVDTQYF. The CDR3 nucleotides read TGTGCCAGCAGCTTACCCTCCCCTAACGTCGATACGCAGTATTTT. The variable domain in full, completed from reference TRBV7-8 and TRBJ2-3, reads GAGVSQSPRYKVAKRGQDVALRCDPISGHVSLFWYQQALGQGPEFLTYFQNEAQLDKSGLPSDRFFAERPEGSVSTLKIQRTQQEDSAVYLCASSLPSPNVDTQYFGPGTRLTVL.

This clonotype was counted ten times or more. The rearrangement uses TRBV20-1 and TRBJ2-7, with TRBD2 matching over 11 bases. There are 14 residues in the CDR3. Per germline, CDR1 DFQATT and CDR2 SNEGSKA (reference sequence). J lost 0 bases, V lost 4 bases, and 2 bases had no gene match. The chain's CDR3 is CSATGLAGSYEQYF. In DNA form, the CDR3 reads TGCAGTGCTACTGGACTAGCGGGCTCCTACGAGCAGTACTTC.

This clonotype was counted ten times or more. The chain couples TRBV5-5 to TRBJ2-3, with TRBD2 matching 13 bases. Per germline, CDR1 SGHKS and CDR2 YYEKEE (reference sequence). CDR3 length equals 15 residues. With V trimmed by 4 bases and J by 3 bases, 2 bases remained unmatched. CDR3 region: CASSQGLAGTDTQYF. In nucleotides, the CDR3 is TGTGCCAGCAGCCAGGGACTAGCGGGGACAGATACGCAGTATTTT.

The table lists this clonotype with many counts. The chain recombines TRBV11-2 with TRBJ2-1; no firm D call. This CDR3 spans 13 amino acids. The germline V gene encodes CDR1 SGHAT and CDR2 FQNNGV. The V end lost 5 bases, the J end lost 8 bases, and 13 bases lay between the germline ends. CDR3 region: CASSPPYRDEQFF. CDR3 DNA sequence: TGTGCCAGCAGCCCGCCTTATCGGGATGAGCAGTTCTTC.

This clonotype was observed a few times. The V and J genes are TRBV29-1 and TRBJ2-6; D perhaps matches TRBD1 (6 bases). Between the trimmed V and J ends, which lost 4 bases and 3 bases, there was a span of 13 bases. From germline, CDR1 is SQVTM and CDR2 ANQGSEA. CDR3 length: 15 residues. This CDR3 is CSVASRDNGANVLTF. The CDR3 DNA is TGCAGCGTTGCATCCAGGGACAATGGGGCCAACGTCCTGACTTTC. Together with reference TRBV29-1 and TRBJ2-6, the CDR3 gives the full variable domain: SAVISQKPSRDICQRGTSLTIQCQVDSQVTMMFWYRQQPGQSLTLIATANQGSEATYESGFVIDKFPISRPNLTFSTLTVSNMSPEDSSIYLCSVASRDNGANVLTFGAGSRLTVL.

With respect to this clonotype: This may arise from a read error, as a much more abundant clone is one base away. This rearrangement joins TRBV25-1 to TRBJ1-2; no clear D gene. This CDR3 contains 13 residues. Germline V lookup: CDR1 MGHDK, CDR2 SYGVNS. V lost 4 bases to trimming and J lost 6 bases, with 12 bases between them. The CDR3 sequence is CASSAFTANGYTF. In nucleotides, the CDR3 is TGTGCCAGCAGTGCCTTCACAGCGAATGGCTACACCTTC.

The CDR3 DNA follows: TGTGCCTGGAGTGTTTCGGCAATTGGGAATTCACCCCTCCACTTT. This encodes CAWSVSAIGNSPLHF. The rearrangement uses TRBV30 and TRBJ1-6; D uncertain. Germline V gene sequence: CDR1 GTSNPN, CDR2 SVGIG (reference sequence). With 0 bases removed from V and 7 bases from J, the gap between germline ends came to 13 bases. This CDR3 contains 15 residues.

This clonotype appeared many times. The rearrangement uses TRBV7-9 and TRBJ1-2; maybe TRBD1 (5 bases). The CDR3 covers 14 residues. The V gene lost 9 bases and the J gene lost 6 bases, with 20 bases spanning the gap. Germline-derived CDR1 and CDR2 are SEHNR and FQNEAQ (reference sequence). The CDR3 loop reads CASLGHRASDGYTF. The DNA of the CDR3 is TGTGCCAGTTTAGGACACCGGGCCTCAGATGGCTACACCTTC.